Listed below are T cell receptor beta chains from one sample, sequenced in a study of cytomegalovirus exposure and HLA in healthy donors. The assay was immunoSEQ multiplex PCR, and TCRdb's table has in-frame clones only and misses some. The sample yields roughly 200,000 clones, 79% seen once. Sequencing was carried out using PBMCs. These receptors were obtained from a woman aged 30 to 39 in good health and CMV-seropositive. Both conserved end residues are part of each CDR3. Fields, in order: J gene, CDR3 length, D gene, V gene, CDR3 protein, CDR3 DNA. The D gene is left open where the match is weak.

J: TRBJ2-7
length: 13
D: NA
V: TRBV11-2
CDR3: CASSLRLSYEQYF
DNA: TGTGCCAGCAGCTTACGACTCTCCTACGAGCAGTACTTC

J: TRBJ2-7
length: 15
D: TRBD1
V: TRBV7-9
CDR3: CASSPSGGQGYEQYF
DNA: TGTGCCAGCAGCCCTAGTGGCGGACAGGGATACGAGCAGTACTTC

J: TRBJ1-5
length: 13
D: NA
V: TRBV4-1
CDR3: CASSQASNQPQHF
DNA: TGCGCCAGCAGCCAAGCTTCCAATCAGCCCCAGCATTTT

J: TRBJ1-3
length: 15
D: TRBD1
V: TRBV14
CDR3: CASSLGDRIRNTIYF
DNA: TGTGCCAGCAGCCTTGGGGACAGGATAAGAAACACCATATATTTT

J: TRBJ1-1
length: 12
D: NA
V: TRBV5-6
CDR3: CASSVGWAGAFF
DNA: TGTGCCAGCAGCGTGGGGTGGGCTGGGGCTTTCTTT

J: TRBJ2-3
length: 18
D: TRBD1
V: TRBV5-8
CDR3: CASSLVRPGQGSLDTQYF
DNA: TGTGCCAGCAGCTTGGTGAGGCCGGGACAGGGTTCTTTGGATACGCAGTATTTT

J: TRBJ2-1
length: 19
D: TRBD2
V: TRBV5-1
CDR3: CASSLGVGISGSSKNEQFF
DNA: TGCGCCAGCAGCTTGGGGGTGGGGATTAGCGGGAGCAGTAAAAATGAGCAGTTCTTC

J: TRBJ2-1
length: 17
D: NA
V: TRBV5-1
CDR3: CASSLEASASSYNEQFF
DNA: TGCGCCAGCAGCTTGGAGGCTAGCGCGAGCTCCTACAATGAGCAGTTCTTC

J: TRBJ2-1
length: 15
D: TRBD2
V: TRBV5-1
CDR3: CASSLSGRVNNEQFF
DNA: TGCGCCAGCAGCCTCAGCGGGAGGGTGAACAATGAGCAGTTCTTC

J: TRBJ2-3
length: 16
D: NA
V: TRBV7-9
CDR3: CASSPYRSGLADTQYF
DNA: TGTGCCAGCAGTCCCTACAGATCAGGGTTGGCAGATACGCAGTATTTT

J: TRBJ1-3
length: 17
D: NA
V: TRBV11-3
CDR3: CASIQMGGMNSGNTIYF
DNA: TGTGCCAGCATCCAGATGGGAGGAATGAACTCTGGAAACACCATATATTTT

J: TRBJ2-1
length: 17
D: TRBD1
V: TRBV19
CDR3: CASSIGGTGGIYNEQFF
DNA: TGTGCCAGTAGTATTGGCGGGACAGGGGGCATCTACAATGAGCAGTTCTTC

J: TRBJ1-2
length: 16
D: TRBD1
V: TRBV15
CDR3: CATSRAGTGTGDGYTF
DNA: TGTGCCACCAGCAGAGCCGGGACAGGGACGGGGGATGGCTACACCTTC